This TCR beta chain was recovered during a study of T cell changes during pregnancy in multiple sclerosis. Using immunoSEQ multiplex PCR, the repertoire was profiled, and TCRdb retains in-frame clones only, with some absent. Of about 62,000 clones in the sample, 89% are singletons; the top ten hold under 3%. The CDR3 covers 14 residues. Unmatched junction bases numbered 5, after V lost 6 bases and J lost 2 bases. Germline assignment: CDR1 MRHNA and CDR2 SNTAGT. This receptor was taken from a female donor with multiple sclerosis, enrolled in a pregnancy study. Specimen: peripheral blood, collected in the first trimester of pregnancy. The chain joins TRBV6-4 to TRBJ2-3, with 7 bases lining up with TRBD2. The DNA of the CDR3 is TGTGCCAGCAGCCCTAGCGGAGCCACAGATACGCAGTATTTT. Its translation: CASSPSGATDTQYF.